The text below deals with one T cell receptor beta chain. Its target antigen remains unknown. Base qualities are not recorded, but no much larger clone differs from it by a single base. Measured from the cysteine to the phenylalanine, the CDR3 is 17 residues long. Just the 51-base CDR3 DNA is kept, in frame starting at base 1. CDR1 and CDR2, per the germline V gene, are SNHLY and FYNNEI. The V and J ends are trimmed by 6 bases and 4 bases, leaving 21 bases between them. The trial excluded patients who had a history of autoimmune disease or were on systemic immunosuppression. Peripheral blood for TCR sequencing was collected from all dose cohorts at baseline, on cycle 4 day 1, and on cycle 7 day 1. Samples came from an open-label, multicenter, first-in-human phase I dose-escalation trial of ivuxolimab. Adults with locally advanced or metastatic head and neck squamous cell, hepatocellular, melanoma or renal cell carcinoma were enrolled in the trial. Before TCR sequencing, CD4+ T cells and CD8+ T cells from peripheral blood were sorted into separate populations.

These data are taken from a study of OX40 agonist ivuxolimab in advanced cancers. In the study overall: The costimulatory receptor OX40 (CD134) was targeted by ivuxolimab, a fully human IgG2 agonistic monoclonal antibody. Partial responses occurred in three dose-escalation patients, of whom one had hepatocellular carcinoma and two had cutaneous melanoma. Prior anti-PD-1, anti-PD-L1 or anti-CTLA-4 therapy was permitted, and approximately 40% of dose-escalation patients had received checkpoint inhibitors. Among the approximately 50 dose-escalation patients, approximately 20 had hepatocellular carcinoma, roughly 15 melanoma, 9 renal cell carcinoma and 9 head and neck cancer. The monotherapy dose-escalation portion (N ≈ 57 patients) of the phase I ivuxolimab trial is reported in the paper. A male proportion of about 79% and a mean age of approximately 55 years, ranging from roughly 23 to 80, were recorded for the dose-escalation cohort. The point of sequencing TCRbeta in the periphery was to test whether ivuxolimab changed TCR sequence diversity and drove clonal T-cell expansion. Intravenous ivuxolimab was administered to patients every 2 weeks at six dose levels: 0.01, 0.1, 0.3, 1.5, 3 and 10 mg/kg.

General conclusions and limits of the study: The antigen specificity of the clonally expanded peripheral T cells was not determined. In the 0.1-3.0 mg/kg groups, partial responders were among the patients with the lowest normalized peripheral clonal expansion, particularly in CD8+ T cells. At doses of 0.1 to 3.0 mg/kg, clonal expansion of both CD4+ and CD8+ T cells in blood was seen between baseline and week 6. Low levels of normalized T-cell clonal expansion were also seen in some nonresponding patients. After ivuxolimab, CD8+ T cells had more expanded clones than CD4+ T cells on average.

Genomic DNA was extracted from sorted cells for sequencing of the TCRbeta CDR3 region. The immunoSEQ Assay was used for sequencing of TCRbeta CDR3 regions. In its TCRdb copy, this immuneACCESS table keeps in-frame sequences only and misses some clones. Where compared with another copy, unresolved V genes explain less than half of these, and the others have no known cause. The sample table contains over 45,000 clones; only one count was recorded for 86% of them. The top ten clonotypes cover roughly 0.9% of the sample. This sequence uses TRBV2 and TRBJ1-4; TRBD1 is a weak D gene call, 6 bases matching. The sequences come from CD4+ or CD8+ T cells sorted from blood, collected in a trial of the OX40 agonist ivuxolimab. The receptor was isolated from an adult with an advanced solid tumor such as melanoma, head and neck, liver or kidney cancer. The nucleotide sequence is TGTGCCAGCAGACGGACAGCCGTCGGTGGCATTAATGAAAAACTGTTTTTT. Its translation reads: CASRRTAVGGINEKLFF.